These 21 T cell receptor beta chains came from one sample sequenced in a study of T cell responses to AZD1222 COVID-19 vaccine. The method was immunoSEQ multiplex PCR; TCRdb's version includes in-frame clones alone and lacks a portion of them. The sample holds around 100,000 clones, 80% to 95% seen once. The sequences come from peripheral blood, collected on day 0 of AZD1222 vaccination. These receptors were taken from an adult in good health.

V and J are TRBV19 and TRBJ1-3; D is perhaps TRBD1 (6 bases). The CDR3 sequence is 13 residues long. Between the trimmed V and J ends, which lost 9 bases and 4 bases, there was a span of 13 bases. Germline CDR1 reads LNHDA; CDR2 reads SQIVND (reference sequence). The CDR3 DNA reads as TGTGCCAGCCAGAGGGGGGGAGGAAACACCATATATTTT. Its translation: CASQRGGGNTIYF.

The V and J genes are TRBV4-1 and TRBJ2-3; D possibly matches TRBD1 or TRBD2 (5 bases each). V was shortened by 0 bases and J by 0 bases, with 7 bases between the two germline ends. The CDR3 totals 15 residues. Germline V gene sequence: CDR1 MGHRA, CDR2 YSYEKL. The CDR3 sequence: CASSQEGDSTDTQYF. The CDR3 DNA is TGCGCCAGCAGCCAAGAAGGGGACAGCACAGATACGCAGTATTTT.

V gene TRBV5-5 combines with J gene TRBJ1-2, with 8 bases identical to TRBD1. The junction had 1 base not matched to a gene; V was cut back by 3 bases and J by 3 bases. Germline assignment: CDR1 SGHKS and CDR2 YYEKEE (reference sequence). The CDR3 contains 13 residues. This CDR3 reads CASSSTGDYGYTF. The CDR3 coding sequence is TGTGCCAGCAGCTCGACAGGGGACTATGGCTACACCTTC.

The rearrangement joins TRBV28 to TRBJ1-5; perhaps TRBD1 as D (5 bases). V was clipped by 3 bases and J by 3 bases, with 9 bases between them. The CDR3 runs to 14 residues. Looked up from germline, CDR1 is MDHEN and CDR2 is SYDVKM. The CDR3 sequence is CASSFGAFNQPQHF. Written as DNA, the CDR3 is TGTGCCAGCAGTTTCGGGGCGTTCAATCAGCCCCAGCATTTT.

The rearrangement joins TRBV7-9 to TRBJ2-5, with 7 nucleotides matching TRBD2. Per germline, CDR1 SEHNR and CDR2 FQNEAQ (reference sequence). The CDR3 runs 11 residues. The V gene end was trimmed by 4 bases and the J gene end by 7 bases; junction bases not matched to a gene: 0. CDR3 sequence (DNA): TGTGCCAGCAGCTGGGGGGGGACCCAGTACTTC. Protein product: CASSWGGTQYF.

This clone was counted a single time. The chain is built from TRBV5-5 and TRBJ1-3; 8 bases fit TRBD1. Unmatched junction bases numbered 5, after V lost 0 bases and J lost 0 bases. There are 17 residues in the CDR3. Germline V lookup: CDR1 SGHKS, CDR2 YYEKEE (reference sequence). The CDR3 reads CASSLEGQVISGNTIYF. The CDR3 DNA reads TGTGCCAGCAGCTTGGAGGGACAGGTGATCTCTGGAAACACCATATATTTT.

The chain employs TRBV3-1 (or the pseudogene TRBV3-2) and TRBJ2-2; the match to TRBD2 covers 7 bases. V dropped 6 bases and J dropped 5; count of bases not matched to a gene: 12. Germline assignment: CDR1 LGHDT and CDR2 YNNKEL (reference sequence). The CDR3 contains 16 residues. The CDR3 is CASREGGSVRTGELFF. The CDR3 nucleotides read TGTGCCAGCAGAGAAGGCGGGAGTGTGAGGACCGGGGAGCTGTTTTTT.

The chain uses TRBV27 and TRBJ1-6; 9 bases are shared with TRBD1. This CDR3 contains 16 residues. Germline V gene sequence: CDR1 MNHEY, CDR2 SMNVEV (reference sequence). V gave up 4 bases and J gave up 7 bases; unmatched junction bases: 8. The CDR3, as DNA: TGTGCCAGCAGTTGGGGGACAGGGATAACCAATTCACCCCTCCACTTT. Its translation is CASSWGTGITNSPLHF.

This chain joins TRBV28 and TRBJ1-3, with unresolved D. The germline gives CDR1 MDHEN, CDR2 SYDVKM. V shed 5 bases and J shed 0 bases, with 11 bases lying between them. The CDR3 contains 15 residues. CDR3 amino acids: CASSPPDYSGNTIYF. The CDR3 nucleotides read TGTGCCAGCAGTCCTCCCGATTACTCTGGAAACACCATATATTTT.

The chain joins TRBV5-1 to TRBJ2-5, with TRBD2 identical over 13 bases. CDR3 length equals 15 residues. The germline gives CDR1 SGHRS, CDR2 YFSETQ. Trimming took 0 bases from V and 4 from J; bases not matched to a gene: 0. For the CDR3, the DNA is TGCGCCAGCAGCTTGGGACTAGCGGGAGGAGAGACCCAGTACTTC. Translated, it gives CASSLGLAGGETQYF.

The CDR3 region is CASSSGGWEQFF. The CDR3 nucleotides are TGTGCCAGCAGTTCGGGCGGGTGGGAGCAGTTCTTC. The chain recombines TRBV12-3 or TRBV12-4 with TRBJ2-1; D is perhaps TRBD2 (5 bases). The CDR3 consists of 12 residues. The ends were cut back, 4 bases at V and 10 bases at J, with 11 bases in the middle.

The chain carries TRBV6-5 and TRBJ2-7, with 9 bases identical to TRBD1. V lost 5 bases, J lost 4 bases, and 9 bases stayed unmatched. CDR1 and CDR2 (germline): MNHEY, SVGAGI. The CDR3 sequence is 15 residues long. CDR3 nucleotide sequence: TGTGCCAGCAGTCGACCGGGACAGGGACAATACGAGCAGTACTTC. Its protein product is CASSRPGQGQYEQYF.

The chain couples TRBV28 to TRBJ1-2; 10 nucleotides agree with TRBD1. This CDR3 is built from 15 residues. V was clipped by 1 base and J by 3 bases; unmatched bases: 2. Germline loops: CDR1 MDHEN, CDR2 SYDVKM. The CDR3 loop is CASSLSTGGHYGYTF. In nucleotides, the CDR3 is TGTGCCAGCAGTTTATCGACAGGGGGCCACTATGGCTACACCTTC.

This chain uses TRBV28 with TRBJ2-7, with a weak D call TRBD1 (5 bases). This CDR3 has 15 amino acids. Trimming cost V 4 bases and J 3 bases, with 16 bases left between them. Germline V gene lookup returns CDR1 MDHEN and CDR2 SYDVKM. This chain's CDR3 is CASSSNHLQDYEQYF. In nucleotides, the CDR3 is TGTGCCAGCAGTTCAAACCACCTACAGGACTACGAGCAGTACTTC. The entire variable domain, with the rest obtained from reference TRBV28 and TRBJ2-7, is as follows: DVKVTQSSRYLVKRTGEKVFLECVQDMDHENMFWYRQDPGLGLRLIYFSYDVKMKEKGDIPEGYSVSREKKERFSLILESASTNQTSMYLCASSSNHLQDYEQYFGPGTRLTVT.

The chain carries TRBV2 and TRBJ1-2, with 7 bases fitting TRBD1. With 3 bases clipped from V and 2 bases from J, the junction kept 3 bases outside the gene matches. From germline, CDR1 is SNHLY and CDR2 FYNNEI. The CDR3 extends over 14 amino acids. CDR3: CASSDRGGNYGYTF. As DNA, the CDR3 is TGTGCCAGCAGTGACAGGGGGGGCAACTATGGCTACACCTTC.

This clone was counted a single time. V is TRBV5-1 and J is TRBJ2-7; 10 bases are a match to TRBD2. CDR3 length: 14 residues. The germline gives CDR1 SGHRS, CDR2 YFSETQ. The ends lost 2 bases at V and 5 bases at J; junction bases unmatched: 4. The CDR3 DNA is TGCGCCAGCAGCTTAGGACTAGCGGTCCACGAGCAGTACTTC. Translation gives CASSLGLAVHEQYF.

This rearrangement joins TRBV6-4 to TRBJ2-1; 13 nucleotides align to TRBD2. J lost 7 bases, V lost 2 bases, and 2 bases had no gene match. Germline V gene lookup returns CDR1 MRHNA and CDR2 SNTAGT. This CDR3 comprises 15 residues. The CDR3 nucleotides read TGTGCCAGCAGTGACACGGGACTAGCGGGAAATGAGCAGTTCTTC. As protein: CASSDTGLAGNEQFF.

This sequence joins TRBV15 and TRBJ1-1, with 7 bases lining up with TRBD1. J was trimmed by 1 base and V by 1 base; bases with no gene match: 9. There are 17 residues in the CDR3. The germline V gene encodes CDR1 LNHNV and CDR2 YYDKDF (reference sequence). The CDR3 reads CATSRVTGAMANTEAFF. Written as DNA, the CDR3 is TGTGCCACCAGCAGAGTTACAGGGGCTATGGCGAACACTGAAGCTTTCTTT.

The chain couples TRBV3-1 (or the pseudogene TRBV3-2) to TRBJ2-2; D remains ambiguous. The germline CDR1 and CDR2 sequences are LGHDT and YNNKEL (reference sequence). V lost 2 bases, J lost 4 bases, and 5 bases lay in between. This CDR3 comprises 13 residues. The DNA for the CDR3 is TGTGCCAGCAGCCAATTAGGCACCGGGGAGCTGTTTTTT. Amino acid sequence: CASSQLGTGELFF.

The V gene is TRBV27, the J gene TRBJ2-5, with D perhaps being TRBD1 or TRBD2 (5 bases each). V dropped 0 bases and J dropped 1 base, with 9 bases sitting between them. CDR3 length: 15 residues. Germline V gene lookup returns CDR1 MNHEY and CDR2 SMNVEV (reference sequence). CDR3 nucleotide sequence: TGTGCCAGCAGTTTATCGAGGGGCCCCCAAGAGACCCAGTACTTC. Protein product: CASSLSRGPQETQYF.

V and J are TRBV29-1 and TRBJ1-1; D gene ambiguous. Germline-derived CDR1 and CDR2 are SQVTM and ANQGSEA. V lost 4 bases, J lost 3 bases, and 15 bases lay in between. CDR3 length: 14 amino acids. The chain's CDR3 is CSVGRSLGDTEAFF. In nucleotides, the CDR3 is TGCAGCGTTGGGAGAAGTTTAGGAGACACTGAAGCTTTCTTT.